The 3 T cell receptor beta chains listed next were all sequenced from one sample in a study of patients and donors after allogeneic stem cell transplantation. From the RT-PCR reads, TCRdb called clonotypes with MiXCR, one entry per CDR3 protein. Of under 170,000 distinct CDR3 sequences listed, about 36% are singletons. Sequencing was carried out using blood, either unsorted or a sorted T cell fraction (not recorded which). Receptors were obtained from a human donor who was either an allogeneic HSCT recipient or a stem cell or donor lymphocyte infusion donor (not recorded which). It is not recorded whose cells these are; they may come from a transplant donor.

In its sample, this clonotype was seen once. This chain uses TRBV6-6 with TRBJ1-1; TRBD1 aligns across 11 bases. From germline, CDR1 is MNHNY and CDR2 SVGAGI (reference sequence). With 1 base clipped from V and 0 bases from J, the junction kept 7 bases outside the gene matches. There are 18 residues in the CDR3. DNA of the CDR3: TGTGCCAGCAGTTACTTTGGACAGGGGGCGAATGTGAACACTGAAGCTTTCTTT. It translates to CASSYFGQGANVNTEAFF.

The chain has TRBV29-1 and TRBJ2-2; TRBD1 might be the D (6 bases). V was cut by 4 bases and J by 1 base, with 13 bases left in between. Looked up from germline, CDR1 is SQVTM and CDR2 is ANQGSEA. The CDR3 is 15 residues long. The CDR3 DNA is TGCAGCGTTGCGGTGCTGGGACAGAACACCGGGGAGCTGTTTTTT. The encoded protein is CSVAVLGQNTGELFF.

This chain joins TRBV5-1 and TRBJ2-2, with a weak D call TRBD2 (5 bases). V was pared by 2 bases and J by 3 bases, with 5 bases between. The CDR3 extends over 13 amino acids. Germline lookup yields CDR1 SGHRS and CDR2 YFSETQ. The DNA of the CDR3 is TGCGCCAGCAGCTTACTAGACACCGGGGAGCTGTTTTTT. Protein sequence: CASSLLDTGELFF.